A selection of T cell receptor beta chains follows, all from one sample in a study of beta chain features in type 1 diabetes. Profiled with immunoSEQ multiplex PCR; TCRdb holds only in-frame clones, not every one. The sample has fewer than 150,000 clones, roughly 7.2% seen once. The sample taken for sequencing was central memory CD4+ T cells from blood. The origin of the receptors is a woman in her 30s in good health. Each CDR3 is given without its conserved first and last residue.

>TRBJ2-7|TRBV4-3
ASSQWDSSYEQY
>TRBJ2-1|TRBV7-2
ASSARILAVTHNEQF
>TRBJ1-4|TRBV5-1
ASRTTGGAGDEKLF
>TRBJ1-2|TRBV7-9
ASSNLVGGIYGYT
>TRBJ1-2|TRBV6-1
ASRTGDRNYGYT
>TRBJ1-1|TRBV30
AWIRLKKQGGMNTEAF
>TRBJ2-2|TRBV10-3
AITERENTGELF
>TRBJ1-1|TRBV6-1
ATKDFDRGETEAF
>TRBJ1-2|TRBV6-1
ASSTRTGRDYGYT
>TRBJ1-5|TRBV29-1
SVEVGGGNQPQH
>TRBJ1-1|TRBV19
ASSIATGGYTEAF
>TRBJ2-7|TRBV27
ASSLFNRTGVY
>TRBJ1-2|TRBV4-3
ASSLDRGGNYGYT
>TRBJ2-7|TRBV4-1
ASSQGLKTASYEQY
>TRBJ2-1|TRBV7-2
ASSLLGGGYNEQF
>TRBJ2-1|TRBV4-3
ASSQEGQGVNEQF
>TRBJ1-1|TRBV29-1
SVEGGNSGDTEAF
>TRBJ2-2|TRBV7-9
ASSPTQAWELF
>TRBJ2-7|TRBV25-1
ASSDSGTGSYEQY
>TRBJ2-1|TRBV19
ASRGTSGRRNEQF
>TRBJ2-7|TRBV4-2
ASSRWGSGSSYEQY
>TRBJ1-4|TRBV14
ASSQLGGREEKLF
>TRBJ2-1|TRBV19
ANEINRDYCHNEQF
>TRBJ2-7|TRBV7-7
ASSLGDSSSYEQY
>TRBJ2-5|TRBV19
ASSNRGTETQY
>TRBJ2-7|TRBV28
ASSFYSGTSYEQY
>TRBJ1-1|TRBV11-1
ASRQGARDTEAF
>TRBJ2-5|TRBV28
ASTGTSGYQETQY
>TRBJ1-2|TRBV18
ASSNLTGPYGYT
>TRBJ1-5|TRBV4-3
ASSQEPLGFAGNSNQPQH
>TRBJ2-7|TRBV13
ASSLAQDFYEQY
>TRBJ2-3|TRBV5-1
ASSLDLAGGPSDTQY
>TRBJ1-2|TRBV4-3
ASSREDSRGGGYT
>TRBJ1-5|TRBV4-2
ASSQERGSSNQPQH
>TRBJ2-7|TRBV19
ASRPSRLAYEQY
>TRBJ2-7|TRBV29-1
SVDIGLAGGGEQY
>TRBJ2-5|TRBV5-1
ASSLGRGLETQY
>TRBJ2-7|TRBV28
ASATGISEQY
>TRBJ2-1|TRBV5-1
ASSGGQSSNEQF
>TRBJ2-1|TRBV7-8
ASSLEIWRYNEQF
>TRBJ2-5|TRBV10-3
ATAGTGQETQY
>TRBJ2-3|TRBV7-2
ASGAGDTQY
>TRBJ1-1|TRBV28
ASSPPNLNTEAF
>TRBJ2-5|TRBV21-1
ASSKSRDNNQETQY
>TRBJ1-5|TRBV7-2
ASSLDAGIGRDSNQPQH
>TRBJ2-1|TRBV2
ASSPGVAGIYNEQF
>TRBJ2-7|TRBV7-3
ASSLGLWDSYEQY
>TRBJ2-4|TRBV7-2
ASSLQLTQY